The clone carrying this T cell receptor (beta chain) was recorded a few times. Its matching antigen is unknown. This entry comes from a study of molecular identifiers for immune sequencing clone quantification. Study results and caveats: The share of molecules held by clones above 20 RNA copies was over 99% in effector cells and under 1% in naive cells.

The V end lost 1 base, the J end lost 4 bases, and 10 bases lay between the germline ends. The CDR3 is 15 amino acids. In germline, CDR1 is SGHAT, CDR2 FQNNGV. Using its own MiXCR run on the PCR reads, TCRdb lists one record per CDR3 protein. The profile shows more than 250,000 distinct CDR3 sequences, roughly 23% of them singletons. Libraries of naive CD8 T cells were made from about 19,000 to 1,100,000 sorted cells. They used 10%, 30% or 50% RNA. Naive CD8 T cells were picked out by sorting for CD8+CD4-CCR7+CD45RA+. The TCR comes from a human donor in good health. Some libraries in this study had Jurkat cell RNA spiked in. The sequenced sample consisted of naive CD8+ T cells from blood, with Jurkat cell RNA spiked in. Specified subset: FACS-sorted CD8+CD4-CCR7+CD45RA+ naive T cells. V and J are TRBV11-2 and TRBJ2-2; the D is unclear. This CDR3 is CASSLGALSTGELFF. Here the CDR3 DNA reads TGTGCCAGCAGCTTAGGCGCGCTGAGCACCGGGGAGCTGTTTTTT.